This TCR beta chain was identified in a study of control samples from healthy donors and cancer patients. Repertoires were generated with immunoSEQ multiplex PCR, while TCRdb's copy carries only in-frame clones and drops some. This table has about 96,000 clones, more than 80% appearing once. The CDR3 is 15 residues long. In germline, CDR1 is MNHEY, CDR2 SVGAGI. V trimming: 6 bases; J trimming: 7 bases; junction bases outside the gene matches: 12. This clone has only a few counts. The chain combines TRBV6-5 with TRBJ2-3; 8 bases align to TRBD2. Sequenced sample: blood. The receptor was derived from a man aged 18 to 30 in good health. The CDR3 DNA reads TGTGCCAGCAGATCTCGGGCGGGAGGTAGGAATACGCAGTATTTT. Amino acid sequence: CASRSRAGGRNTQYF.